This T cell receptor (beta chain) emerged from a study of circulating and synovial CD4+ cells in juvenile arthritis (dated by TCRdb to between 2013 and 2015). With regard to the full study: Within each patient, the study compared the TCRbeta CDR3 repertoires of three groups: circulating HLA-DR+ CD4 T cells, bulk blood CD4 T cells, and synovial CD4 T cells. Repertoire sequencing aimed to confirm that a circulating synovial-like CD4 T cell subset was enriched in synovial clonotypes.

On the study overall, not on this receptor specifically: Lower diversity was observed in synovial and circulating pathogenic-like lymphocyte repertoires than in bulk blood CD4 repertoires, and some CPL samples were found to be as oligoclonal as synovium. Traditional Vbeta family usage analysis did not detect the difference between circulating pathogenic-like lymphocytes and bulk blood T cells. Because T cell genome counts in CPL samples and bulk blood CD4 samples differed by at least an order of magnitude, sample-size effects were addressed. Because overlap with synovium rose as sequencing depth increased, the measured fractions of shared clonotypes likely underestimated the overlap of the full repertoire. Circulating pathogenic-like lymphocytes clustered together with synovial T cells, and compared with bulk blood, the circulating pathogenic-like lymphocytes shared a substantially higher fraction of CDR3 sequences with synovium.

The sequenced samples came from patients who had active juvenile idiopathic arthritis. Cells were sorted immediately after thawing, with dead cells excluded using Live/Dead Fixable Near-IR Stain. The library came from the immunoSEQ multiplex PCR assay. An external provider carried out the TCRbeta CDR3 sequencing as a commercial service. As for how the authors treated the data: The analyses used productive nucleotide sequences together with amino acid sequences obtained by in silico translation. Diversity was measured as Renyi entropy over a range of alpha values, and the median of 200 repeated subsamples was taken to equalise sample size. Pairwise repertoire distance was calculated as one minus the Chao-modified Jaccard index, correcting for under-sampling, and used for clustering. Frequency-weighted overlap with synovial clonotypes was computed at 200 sample sizes with 200 draws without replacement at each size, and the value at the size of the smaller sample was reported. Here the immuneACCESS table is served through TCRdb, limited to in-frame sequences with V and J called. Missing clones are a known gap in these copies; in checked studies unresolved V genes cover under half, and the rest lacks a known reason. Clonal size and the V and J genes are those of that table, whereas D and trimming came from the DNA. Present in this sample are about 33,000 clones, over 90% of which were seen just once. The ten largest clones represent around 0.17% of the sample.

Comment on this clone: Its antigen remains undetermined. Within one base of it there is no much larger clone, and no base qualities were kept.

V sheds 0 bases and J sheds 8 bases, leaving 10 bases between their ends. The CDR3 holds 13 amino acids from the cysteine to the phenylalanine. Of all the DNA, just the CDR3 is kept, 39 bases in frame from base 1. Sequences MNHNY (CDR1) and SVGAGI (CDR2) are obtained from the germline V gene (reference sequence). The chain couples TRBV6-6 to TRBJ1-1, with no confident D gene call. The receptor was derived from a human donor with juvenile idiopathic arthritis. Sequencing input: CD4+ T cells from blood. The DNA reads TGTGCCAGCAGTTACTCACAGAAATCCGAAGCTTTCTTT. Its translation reads: CASSYSQKSEAFF.